These T cell receptor beta chains were read from a single sample in a study of cytomegalovirus exposure and HLA in healthy donors. Clones were read by immunoSEQ multiplex PCR, and TCRdb kept only the in-frame ones, dropping some. Here the sample spans some 180,000 clones, roughly 87% being singletons. The sequencing sample was made of PBMCs. The receptor set was obtained from a man aged 40-55 years in good health and CMV-seronegative. Both conserved end residues are part of each CDR3. A D gene is named only where the DNA matches it firmly. Part of the rows lack a size; the others show once, few, many or a class for expanded clones.

v_call	j_call	clone_size	cdr3_length	d_call	cdr3_nt	cdr3_aa
TRBV5-4	TRBJ2-5	NA	16	TRBD1	TGTGCCAGCAGCCGGGTGGAACAGGGGGGCCAAGAGACCCAGTACTTC	CASSRVEQGGQETQYF
TRBV13	TRBJ2-5	NA	16	NA	TGTGCCAGCAGCTTAGGCAAGGACACCTTACAAGAGACCCAGTACTTC	CASSLGKDTLQETQYF
TRBV15	TRBJ2-7	NA	13	NA	TGTGCCACCAGCTGGAGTGTGGGCTACGAGCAGTACTTC	CATSWSVGYEQYF
TRBV27	TRBJ2-7	NA	13	TRBD1	TGTGCCAGCAGAAGGACAGGATCAAGCGAGCAGTACTTC	CASRRTGSSEQYF
TRBV28	TRBJ2-1	NA	15	NA	TGTGCCAGCAGTCTACACCGACAGCCCTACAATGAGCAGTTCTTC	CASSLHRQPYNEQFF
TRBV7-2	TRBJ2-1	NA	16	TRBD2	TGTGCCAGCAGCCCCGGACTAGCGGGGGCCCTCAATGAGCAGTTCTTC	CASSPGLAGALNEQFF
TRBV7-5	TRBJ2-5	NA	17	NA	TGTGCCAGAAGCCCTAAGGGGGATCCGCCCAGACAAGAGACCCAGTACTTC	CARSPKGDPPRQETQYF
TRBV7-8	TRBJ2-7	once	11	NA	TGTGCCAGCAGCGCCGAGTACGAGCAGTACTTC	CASSAEYEQYF
TRBV28	TRBJ2-2	few	15	TRBD1	TGTGCCAGCATCCTCGGACAGGGTCAAACCGGGGAGCTGTTTTTT	CASILGQGQTGELFF
TRBV2	TRBJ2-5	NA	14	NA	TGTGCCAGCATGGAGGTTACACCCCAAGAGACCCAGTACTTC	CASMEVTPQETQYF
TRBV30	TRBJ2-7	few	13	TRBD2	TGTGCCTGGACTAGAGGACTAGCGGGTGAGCAGTACTTC	CAWTRGLAGEQYF
TRBV6-5	TRBJ2-7	NA	14	TRBD1	TGTGCCAGCAGGTCAGACAGGGGGACCTACGAGCAGTACTTC	CASRSDRGTYEQYF
TRBV29-1	TRBJ1-5	once	13	TRBD1	TGCAGCGCCGCCACAGGGGGCGGGCAGCCCCAGCATTTT	CSAATGGGQPQHF
TRBV4-1	TRBJ2-3	few	16	TRBD2	TGCGCCAGCAGCTGGTCTAGCGGGGGCGACACAGATACGCAGTATTTT	CASSWSSGGDTDTQYF
TRBV15	TRBJ1-2	NA	16	NA	TGTGCCACCAGCACCCGGGGCTCGGGGGACTCCTATGGCTACACCTTC	CATSTRGSGDSYGYTF
TRBV27	TRBJ1-5	NA	14	NA	TGTGCCAGCAGTTTACTGGGGGCCAATCAGCCCCAGCATTTT	CASSLLGANQPQHF